Below, 17 T cell receptor beta chains from the same sample are listed, as sequenced in a study of identical twins' blood T cells. TCRdb re-called the 5' RACE reads through MiXCR, storing one row per CDR3 protein. The repertoire holds 350,000 to 400,000 distinct CDR3 sequences, with roughly 30% as singletons. The sample taken for sequencing was PBMCs. The receptor source for this set is a woman aged 18-49 years in good health.

In its sample, this clonotype was seen a few times. The V call is TRBV6-5, the J call TRBJ1-1; no reliable D call. V lost 0 bases and J 3 bases, leaving 8 bases between the germline ends. Germline V gene data show CDR1 as MNHEY and CDR2 as SVGAGI. CDR3 length equals 14 residues. CDR3 region: CASSYSGPYTEAFF. CDR3 nucleotide sequence: TGTGCCAGCAGTTACTCAGGGCCGTACACTGAAGCTTTCTTT.

Turning to this clonotype: The junction departs from germline at one end; a sequencing error may be responsible. CDR3 sequence reads: CSAFGRTGNTIYF. CDR3 DNA sequence: TGCAGTGCTTTCGGGAGGACTGGGAACACCATATATTTT. The genes are TRBV20-1 and TRBJ1-3, with D uncertain. The germline CDR1 and CDR2 sequences are DFQATT and SNEGSKA (reference sequence). The CDR3 spans 13 residues.

This clonotype was counted ten times or more. The chain employs TRBV20-1 and TRBJ1-2, with D perhaps matching TRBD1 (6 bases). This CDR3 is 11 amino acids long. V lost 4 bases to trimming and J lost 5 bases, with 8 bases between them. Germline CDR1 reads DFQATT; CDR2 reads SNEGSKA (reference sequence). Here the CDR3 reads CSATQGYGYTF. DNA for the CDR3: TGCAGTGCTACCCAGGGGTATGGCTACACCTTC.

The chain joins TRBV29-1 to TRBJ1-1, with D perhaps matching TRBD1 (5 bases). V dropped 6 bases and J dropped 1 base, with 12 bases sitting between them. The CDR3 is made up of 13 amino acids. The germline CDR1 and CDR2 sequences are SQVTM and ANQGSEA. The CDR3 region has the DNA TGCAGCGTACAACTCGGGACGAACACTGAAGCTTTCTTT. Protein: CSVQLGTNTEAFF.

Many counts were recorded for this clonotype. The chain uses TRBV7-8 and TRBJ1-2, with D perhaps matching TRBD1 (5 bases). The CDR3 contains 13 residues. Trimming left V 0 bases short and J 5 bases short, with 7 bases between. Per germline, CDR1 SGHVS and CDR2 FQNEAQ. Here the CDR3 reads CASSLARGYGYTF. The CDR3, as DNA: TGTGCCAGCAGCTTAGCCCGGGGGTATGGCTACACCTTC.

This chain's CDR3 is CASRPPGQNYSPLHF. The CDR3 coding sequence is TGTGCCAGCAGACCCCCCGGACAGAACTATTCACCCCTCCACTTT. This sequence joins TRBV6-5 and TRBJ1-6, with D maybe TRBD1 (6 bases). The CDR3 consists of 15 residues. The germline gives CDR1 MNHEY, CDR2 SVGAGI. V dropped 6 bases and J dropped 8 bases, with 17 bases sitting between them.

This clonotype was picked up a small number of times. The V call is TRBV6-1, the J call TRBJ1-6, with D possibly TRBD1 on 5 matching bases. The ends were cut back, 6 bases at V and 9 bases at J, with 15 bases in the middle. The CDR3 is 14 amino acids. The germline V gene encodes CDR1 MNHNS and CDR2 SASEGT. CDR3 sequence reads: CASSSTESSSPLHF. CDR3 DNA: TGTGCCAGCAGCTCGACAGAGTCGAGTTCACCCCTCCACTTT.

The chain has TRBV10-2 and TRBJ2-1; D not certain. The CDR3 spans 13 residues. Between the trimmed V and J ends, which lost 1 base and 6 bases, there was a span of 7 bases. Germline-derived CDR1 and CDR2 are WSHSY and SAAADI. The CDR3 spells CASSEFTSNEQFF. CDR3 nucleotides: TGCGCCAGCAGTGAGTTTACGTCCAATGAGCAGTTCTTC.

Note on this clonotype: It may be a read error: a sequence one base away is much more abundant. The rearrangement uses TRBV11-3 and TRBJ1-1; D gene ambiguous. Germline-derived CDR1 and CDR2 are SGHNT and YENEEA. This CDR3 spans 13 amino acids. CDR3: CASILDRGFEAFF. In nucleotides, the CDR3 is TGTGCCAGCATCTTAGATAGAGGTTTCGAAGCTTTCTTT. The full variable domain, rest sourced from reference TRBV11-3 and TRBJ1-1, is EAGVVQSPRYKIIEKKQPVAFWCNPISGHNTLYWYLQNLGQGPELLIRYENEEAVDDSQLPKDRFSAERLKGVDSTLKIQPAELGDSAVYLCASILDRGFEAFFGQGTRLTVV.

At least ten counts were recorded for this clonotype. The gene calls are TRBV5-6 and TRBJ1-1; 7 positions agree with TRBD1. Losses at the gene ends were 4 bases for V and 4 bases for J; bases not matched to a gene: 7. This CDR3 contains 14 residues. CDR1 and CDR2 from the germline V gene are SGHDT and YYEEEE. The CDR3 loop reads CASSLQGMGTEAFF. CDR3 bases: TGTGCCAGCAGCCTACAGGGGATGGGCACTGAAGCTTTCTTT.

The rearrangement uses TRBV12-3 or TRBV12-4 and TRBJ1-5; D perhaps matches TRBD1 (5 bases). V dropped 2 bases and J dropped 6 bases, with 17 bases sitting between them. CDR3 length: 16 amino acids. The DNA for the CDR3 is TGTGCCAGCAGTTTAAGCGAGGGAGGGGTTCGTCAGCCCCAGCATTTT. Amino acids: CASSLSEGGVRQPQHF.

This clonotype was seen only a few times. CDR3 in amino acids: CASSLDGSMNTEAFF. The CDR3 bases are TGTGCCAGCAGCTTAGACGGCAGCATGAACACTGAAGCTTTCTTT. The chain uses TRBV7-9 and TRBJ1-1; D is unclear. Trimming removed 1 base at V and 0 bases at J, with 9 bases between. Germline lookup yields CDR1 SEHNR and CDR2 FQNEAQ (reference sequence). The CDR3 is 15 amino acids. Drawing the rest from reference TRBV7-9 and TRBJ1-1, the complete variable domain is DTGVSQNPRHKITKRGQNVTFRCDPISEHNRLYWYRQTLGQGPEFLTYFQNEAQLEKSRLLSDRFSAERPKGSFSTLEIQRTEQGDSAMYLCASSLDGSMNTEAFFGQGTRLTVV.

This clonotype has a count of ten or more. The chain couples TRBV29-1 to TRBJ2-1; no clear D. There are 12 residues in the CDR3. Looked up from germline, CDR1 is SQVTM and CDR2 is ANQGSEA. The CDR3 coding sequence is TGCAGGACGAAATCAGGATCCAATGAGCAGTTCTTC. It specifies CRTKSGSNEQFF.

Regarding this clonotype: This may stem from a read error, because a much larger clone lies one nucleotide away. The genes are TRBV3-1 and TRBJ1-2; D possibly corresponds to TRBD1 (5 bases). CDR3 length: 13 residues. Germline assignment: CDR1 LGHDT and CDR2 YNNKEL (reference sequence). The CDR3 reads CASRQELRQGYTF. In DNA, the CDR3 is TGTGCCAGCAGGCAAGAACTGAGACAGGGCTACACCTTC.

The chain joins TRBV5-1 to TRBJ2-2; D gene ambiguous. Trimming cost V 1 base and J 4 bases, with 11 bases left between them. Per the germline V gene, CDR1 is SGHRS and CDR2 is YFSETQ. The CDR3 consists of 15 residues. CDR3 in amino acids: CASSLSRVRTGELFF. CDR3 bases: TGCGCCAGCAGCTTGAGCAGAGTCCGCACCGGGGAGCTGTTTTTT.

J is TRBJ1-6 and V is TRBV25-1; D not certain. Trimming left V 7 bases short and J 6 bases short, with 13 bases between. Germline V gene sequence: CDR1 MGHDK, CDR2 SYGVNS. The CDR3 is 14 residues long. The CDR3 region is CASTTKGRNSPLHF. CDR3 sequence (DNA): TGTGCCAGCACGACCAAGGGTCGTAATTCACCCCTCCACTTT.

This chain connects TRBV3-1 to TRBJ1-2; D is unresolved. V was clipped by 0 bases and J by 5 bases, with 16 bases between them. The CDR3 runs to 16 residues. Germline loops: CDR1 LGHDT, CDR2 YNNKEL (reference sequence). CDR3 DNA: TGTGCCAGCAGCCAAGAGGATTACGCGCCAAAGTATGGCTACACCTTC. It yields the protein CASSQEDYAPKYGYTF.